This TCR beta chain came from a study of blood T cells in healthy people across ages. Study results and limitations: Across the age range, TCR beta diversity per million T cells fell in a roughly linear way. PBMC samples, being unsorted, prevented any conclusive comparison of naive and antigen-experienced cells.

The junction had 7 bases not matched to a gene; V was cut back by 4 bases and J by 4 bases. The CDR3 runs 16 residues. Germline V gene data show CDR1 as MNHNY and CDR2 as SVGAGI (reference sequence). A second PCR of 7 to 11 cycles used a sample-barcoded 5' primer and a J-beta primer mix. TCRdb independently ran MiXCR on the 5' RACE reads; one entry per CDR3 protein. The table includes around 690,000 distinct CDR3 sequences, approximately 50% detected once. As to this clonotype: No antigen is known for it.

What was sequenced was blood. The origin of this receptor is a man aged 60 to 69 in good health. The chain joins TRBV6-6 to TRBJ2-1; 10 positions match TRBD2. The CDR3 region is CASSSAGTSVYNEQFF. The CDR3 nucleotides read TGTGCCAGCAGTTCCGCCGGGACTAGCGTGTACAATGAGCAGTTCTTC.